Below, 9 T cell receptor beta chains from the same sample are listed, as sequenced in a study of control samples from healthy donors and cancer patients. Clones were sequenced by immunoSEQ multiplex PCR, and TCRdb holds only the in-frame ones, with some missing. The sample includes a few hundred thousand clones, 90% seen only once; the top ten take approximately 6.3%. The sample was PBMCs. The source is a man in his forties with head and neck cancer.

As for this clone: Other DNA sequences of this sample code for an identical CDR3. The V gene is TRBV28, the J gene TRBJ2-5; D gene unclear. Trimming removed 3 bases at V and 5 bases at J, with 7 bases between. CDR3 length equals 12 residues. Germline V lookup: CDR1 MDHEN, CDR2 SYDVKM. In nucleotides, the CDR3 is TGTGCCAGCAGTTTGGTTGAGGAGACCCAGTACTTC. It encodes CASSLVEETQYF.

The chain couples TRBV2 to TRBJ2-1; 11 bases fit TRBD2. CDR3 size: 17 residues. Trimming took 7 bases from V and 8 from J; bases not matched to a gene: 16. Germline V gene data show CDR1 as SNHLY and CDR2 as FYNNEI. This CDR3 reads CASIKRLAGGPLDEQFF. For the CDR3, the DNA is TGTGCCAGCATAAAAAGGTTAGCGGGGGGGCCGTTGGATGAGCAGTTCTTC.

The chain uses TRBV4-1 and TRBJ1-1, with unresolved D. The CDR3 loop spans 14 amino acids. Trimming removed 1 base at V and 3 bases at J, with 9 bases between. The germline gives CDR1 MGHRA, CDR2 YSYEKL. CDR3 sequence: CASSQVEGDTEAFF. CDR3 coding DNA: TGCGCCAGCAGCCAAGTGGAGGGTGACACTGAAGCTTTCTTT.

The chain uses TRBV10-1 and TRBJ2-7; a possible D gene is TRBD1 (6 bases). The V end lost 2 bases, the J end lost 2 bases, and 13 bases lay between the germline ends. The CDR3 totals 15 residues. The V gene's germline CDR1 is WNHNN and CDR2 SYGVQD (reference sequence). CDR3 residues: CASSEGVGTTYEQYF. The CDR3 region has the DNA TGCGCCAGCAGTGAGGGGGTCGGGACAACCTACGAGCAGTACTTC.

J is TRBJ1-3 and V is TRBV2; TRBD1 aligns across 9 bases. CDR3 length: 14 amino acids. The V gene end was trimmed by 8 bases and the J gene end by 3 bases; junction bases not matched to a gene: 5. The V gene's germline CDR1 is SNHLY and CDR2 FYNNEI. CDR3 sequence (DNA): TGTGCCAGCGGAAGGGACAGGGTTGGAAACACCATATATTTT. Translating gives CASGRDRVGNTIYF.

The rearrangement uses TRBV10-3 and TRBJ2-7; D possibly corresponds to TRBD2 (6 bases). Germline V gene sequence: CDR1 ENHRY, CDR2 SYGVKD. The CDR3 contains 15 residues. Trimming removed 2 bases from V and 5 bases from J, with 16 bases in between. CDR3 loop: CAISEPGAAAHEQYF. The CDR3, as DNA: TGTGCCATCAGTGAGCCGGGAGCCGCAGCCCACGAGCAGTACTTC.

J is TRBJ2-3 and V is TRBV7-3, with D hard to call. The germline V gene encodes CDR1 SGHTA and CDR2 FQGTGA. The CDR3 loop spans 13 amino acids. V shed 5 bases and J shed 0 bases, with 6 bases lying between them. The CDR3, as DNA: TGTGCCAGCAGCGCTCGCAGCACAGATACGCAGTATTTT. This codes for CASSARSTDTQYF.

The chain recombines TRBV7-3 with TRBJ2-7; 7 bases map to TRBD1. The V gene end was trimmed by 4 bases and the J gene end by 2 bases; junction bases not matched to a gene: 5. The CDR3 is 14 amino acids. The V gene's germline CDR1 is SGHTA and CDR2 FQGTGA. As DNA, the CDR3 is TGTGCCAGCAGCTCAAGGACAGGAACCTACGAGCAGTACTTC. It is translated as CASSSRTGTYEQYF. Variable domain in full (rest from reference TRBV7-3 and TRBJ2-7): GAGVSQTPSNKVTEKGKYVELRCDPISGHTALYWYRQSLGQGPEFLIYFQGTGAADDSGLPNDRFFAVRPEGSVSTLKIQRTERGDSAVYLCASSSRTGTYEQYFGPGTRLTVT.

J is TRBJ1-6 and V is TRBV30; unclear D gene. V was clipped by 2 bases and J by 4 bases, with 6 bases between them. CDR1 GTSNPN and CDR2 SVGIG come from the germline V gene (reference sequence). This CDR3 comprises 13 residues. CDR3 sequence (DNA): TGTGCCTGGAGTCACACGTATAATTCACCCCTCCACTTT. Translation gives CAWSHTYNSPLHF.